The source of this TCR beta chain is a study of T cells after posttransplantation cyclophosphamide. Sequencing was performed with immunoSEQ multiplex PCR; in TCRdb, only in-frame clones are kept and a portion is missing. Altogether more than 40,000 clones were found in the sample, and no singletons occur. This clone appeared many times. Its specificity is unknown. Study-wide findings and caveats: Recipient CMV seropositivity and CMV reactivation strongly tracked TRB clonality.

The sequenced sample consisted of PBMCs. This clonotype originated in a man in his forties or fifties in good health, CMV-negative, and a related stem cell transplant donor.

The DNA for the CDR3 is TGTGCCAGCTCACCACCGCAGGGCACTGAAGCTTTCTTT. Encoded protein: CASSPPQGTEAFF. The chain recombines TRBV18 with TRBJ1-1; tentative D call: TRBD1 (5 bases). The germline V and J ends were trimmed by 0 bases and 4 bases, with 6 bases remaining between them. In germline, CDR1 is KGHSH, CDR2 LQKENI. CDR3 size: 13 residues.